The entry below gives a single T cell receptor (beta chain) sequence along with its context. The data are from a study of blood T cell repertoires in COVID-19. The data were produced by immunoSEQ multiplex PCR, yet TCRdb's version contains in-frame clones alone and is incomplete. The repertoire consists of about 190,000 clones, with more than 65% occurring once and the leading ten covering about 10%. The CDR3 contains 13 residues. Germline lookup yields CDR1 LNHNV and CDR2 YYDKDF (reference sequence). V lost 8 bases and J 9 bases, leaving 17 bases between the germline ends. Source material: peripheral blood. The origin of this receptor is a woman older than 75 with active or convalescent COVID-19. The chain links TRBV15 to TRBJ2-1, with D maybe TRBD2 (5 bases). This chain's CDR3 is CATSGISVGEQFF. The CDR3 bases are TGTGCCACCTCGGGGATCTCAGTGGGTGAGCAGTTCTTC. Full variable domain (remainder filled in from reference TRBV15 and TRBJ2-1): DAMVIQNPRYQVTQFGKPVTLSCSQTLNHNVMYWYQQKSSQAPKLLFHYYDKDFNNEADTPDNFQSRRPNTSFCFLDIRSPGLGDTAMYLCATSGISVGEQFFGPGTRLTVL.